Sequencing of this TCR beta chain was carried out in a study of PD-L1 blockade in urothelial cancer. Study-wide background: Earlier, patients had received 0 to 3 chemotherapy regimens. Analysis of the blood was performed 3 weeks (second dose) and 6 weeks after treatment start.

In each PCR, synthetic TCR analog templates were spiked in. Sequencing used immunoSEQ multiplex PCR; TCRdb keeps in-frame clones, though not all of them. The data show about 72,000 clones, with roughly 90% seen just once and approximately 4.5% held by the top ten. The time point here: pretreatment peripheral blood. The sequence was collected from a man aged 70-80 years with urothelial cancer. The sample was PBMCs, taken around atezolizumab (anti-PD-L1) treatment.

In DNA, the CDR3 is TGTGCCAGCAGCGTTAACAGGGATGGCTACACCTTC. Translating gives CASSVNRDGYTF. This sequence joins TRBV7-8 and TRBJ1-2; weak D call: TRBD1 (6 bases). Trimming removed 5 bases from V and 6 bases from J, with 10 bases in between. Looked up from germline, CDR1 is SGHVS and CDR2 is FQNEAQ. The CDR3 consists of 12 residues.